This TCR beta chain was observed in a study of neurological immune-mediated disorders. TCRdb re-called the 5' RACE reads with MiXCR, one entry per CDR3 protein. This sample yields 66,000 or so distinct CDR3 sequences, of which 4.5% to 5.5% are seen a single time; about 6.9% belongs to the top ten. Germline V gene data show CDR1 as SSHAT and CDR2 as FNYEAQ (reference sequence). The CDR3 consists of 16 residues. V shed 5 bases and J 4 bases; nucleotides not matched to a gene: 7. In its sample, this clonotype was seen many times. This chain connects TRBV7-7 to TRBJ2-1, with 11 bases lining up with TRBD2. The sequenced material came from PBMCs. This TCR derives from a man between 25 and 39 years old with multiple sclerosis. CDR3 sequence (DNA): TGTGCCAGCAGCCGTTTAGCGGGGGGGGGATACAATGAGCAGTTCTTC. It encodes CASSRLAGGGYNEQFF.